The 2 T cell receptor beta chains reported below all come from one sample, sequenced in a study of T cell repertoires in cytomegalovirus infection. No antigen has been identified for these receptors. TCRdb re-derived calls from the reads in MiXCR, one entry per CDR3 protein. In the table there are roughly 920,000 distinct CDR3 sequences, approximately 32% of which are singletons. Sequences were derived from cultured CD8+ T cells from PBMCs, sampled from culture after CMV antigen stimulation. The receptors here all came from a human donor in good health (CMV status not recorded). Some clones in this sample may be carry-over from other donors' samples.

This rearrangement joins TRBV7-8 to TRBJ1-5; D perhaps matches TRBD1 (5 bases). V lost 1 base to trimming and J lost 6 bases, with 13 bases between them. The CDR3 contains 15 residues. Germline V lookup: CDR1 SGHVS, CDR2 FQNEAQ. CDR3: CASSLEAPQGQPQHF. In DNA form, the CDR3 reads TGTGCCAGCAGCTTAGAAGCTCCCCAGGGTCAGCCCCAGCATTTT.

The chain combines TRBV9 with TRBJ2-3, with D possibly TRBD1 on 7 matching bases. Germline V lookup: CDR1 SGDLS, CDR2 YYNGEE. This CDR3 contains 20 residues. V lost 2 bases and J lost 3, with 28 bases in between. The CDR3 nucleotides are TGTGCCAGCAGCGTTAAGGGGGCTCACGTGGGCGGGGATTGGACAGATACGCAGTATTTT. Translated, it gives CASSVKGAHVGGDWTDTQYF. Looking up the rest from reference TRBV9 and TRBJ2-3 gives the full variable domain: DSGVTQTPKHLITATGQRVTLRCSPRSGDLSVYWYQQSLDQGLQFLIQYYNGEERAKGNILERFSAQQFPDLHSELNLSSLELGDSALYFCASSVKGAHVGGDWTDTQYFGPGTRLTVL.